The clone carrying this TCR beta chain was seen a handful of times. What it recognizes is unknown. Read sequence stops 3 residues before the CDR3 end, and the germline J gene provides the missing end. This sample is drawn from a study of T cell clonality in common variable immunodeficiency. Study results and caveats: Authors noted CVID clonality's cause needs subpopulation repertoire sequencing. Fewer TCRbeta clones were shared among CVID subjects than controls.

Both groups were predominantly of Caucasian heritage. Control and CVID samples contributed equal amounts of genomic DNA. Assay: immunoSEQ multiplex PCR; the TCRdb copy retains only in-frame clones and omits some. The sample presents tens of thousands of clones, none singletons. Germline V gene sequence: CDR1 SGHVS, CDR2 FNYEAQ. Deletions cut 5 bases from V and 6 bases from J, with 14 bases between. The CDR3 has 13 amino acids. This TCR came from a person aged 18 to 70 in good health. This sequence joins TRBV7-6 and TRBJ2-7, with D unresolved. Sequenced sample: peripheral blood mononuclear cells. The CDR3 loop is CASSAGSRGEQYF. The CDR3 bases that were read are TGTGCCAGCAGCGCTGGAAGCCGCGGCGAG.